This TCR beta chain stems from a study of cytomegalovirus exposure and HLA in healthy donors. PCR used 60 Vbeta primers and 13 Jbeta primers. TCRdb's table, derived via immunoSEQ multiplex PCR, lists solely in-frame clones and lacks some. The sample holds approximately 140,000 clones, under 80% seen once. CDR1 and CDR2 from the germline V gene are SGHRS and YFSETQ. The CDR3 runs 18 residues. Deletions cut 4 bases from V and 2 bases from J, with 23 bases between. Sequencing was done on a sample of PBMCs. This chain uses TRBV5-1 with TRBJ2-3; possibly TRBD2 for D (5 bases). The clonotype comes from a male donor in good health and CMV-seronegative. The CDR3 nucleotides are TGCGCCAGCAGCATGGGCCGTGGAGGCGGTTTCAACACAGATACGCAGTATTTT. This encodes CASSMGRGGGFNTDTQYF.